This T cell receptor beta chain is drawn from a study of OX40 agonist ivuxolimab in advanced cancers. Regarding the study in general: The costimulatory receptor OX40 (CD134) was targeted by ivuxolimab, a fully human IgG2 agonistic monoclonal antibody. Intravenous ivuxolimab was administered to patients every 2 weeks at six dose levels: 0.01, 0.1, 0.3, 1.5, 3 and 10 mg/kg. Of the approximately 53 patients in dose escalation, around 19 had hepatocellular carcinoma, some 15 had melanoma, 9 had renal cell carcinoma and 9 had head and neck cancer. A male proportion of around 83% and a mean age of approximately 61 years, ranging from 23 to 79, were recorded for the dose-escalation cohort. Prior anti-PD-1, anti-PD-L1 or anti-CTLA-4 therapy was permitted, and 30% to 50% of dose-escalation patients had received checkpoint inhibitors. Partial responses occurred in three dose-escalation patients: two with cutaneous melanoma and one with hepatocellular carcinoma. The purpose of peripheral TCRbeta sequencing was to test whether ivuxolimab changed TCR sequence diversity and led to clonal T-cell expansion. The paper describes the monotherapy dose-escalation part (N ≈ 50 patients) of the phase I trial of ivuxolimab.

This clone was recorded a few times. It has no known antigen specificity. Base qualities are not recorded, but no much larger clone differs from it by a single base. Patients with autoimmune disease history or receiving systemic immunosuppression were excluded from the trial. Peripheral blood for TCR sequencing was collected from all dose cohorts at baseline, on cycle 4 day 1, and on cycle 7 day 1. Samples were obtained from an open-label, multicenter, first-in-human phase I dose-escalation trial of ivuxolimab. Adults with locally advanced or metastatic melanoma, renal cell carcinoma, hepatocellular carcinoma or head and neck squamous cell carcinoma were enrolled in the trial. Before TCR sequencing, CD4+ T cells and CD8+ T cells were sorted from peripheral blood as separate populations. The paper as a whole reports these results and caveats: The antigen specificity of the peripheral T cells that underwent clonal expansion was not determined. Low levels of normalized T-cell clonal expansion were also seen in some nonresponding patients. At doses of 0.1 to 3.0 mg/kg, clonal expansion of both CD4+ and CD8+ blood T cells was observed from baseline to week 6. In the 0.1-3.0 mg/kg groups, partial responders were among the patients with the lowest normalized peripheral clonal expansion, particularly in CD8+ T cells. After ivuxolimab, expanded clones were on average more numerous among CD8+ T cells than among CD4+ T cells.

Genomic DNA was isolated from the sorted cells so that the TCRbeta CDR3 region could be sequenced. TCRbeta CDR3 regions were sequenced using the immunoSEQ Assay. TCRdb took this table from immuneACCESS and kept in-frame rearrangements with V and J called. Such tables lack part of the clones; where checked against another copy, unresolved V genes explain under half of the gap, and the rest is unexplained. The sample table contains some 22,000 clones; only one count was recorded for 80% to 90% of them. 15% to 20% of the sample is in the top ten clones. V and J are truncated by 2 bases and 3 bases respectively, leaving an intervening sequence of 9 bases. Based on the germline V gene (reference sequence), the CDR1 and CDR2 sequences are SGHNT and YYREEE. The CDR3, from cysteine to phenylalanine, totals 14 residues. The kept DNA is CDR3 alone, 42 bases in frame from the first base.

This clonotype was obtained from an adult with an advanced solid tumor such as melanoma, head and neck, liver or kidney cancer. Sequences were derived from CD4+ or CD8+ T cells sorted from blood, sampled in a trial of the OX40 agonist ivuxolimab. This receptor chain uses TRBV5-4 and TRBJ1-3, with a weak D call of TRBD1 (6 bases match). The CDR3 protein sequence reads: CASSFNRDGNTIYF. Read as DNA, the sequence is TGTGCCAGCAGCTTCAACAGGGATGGAAACACCATATATTTT.